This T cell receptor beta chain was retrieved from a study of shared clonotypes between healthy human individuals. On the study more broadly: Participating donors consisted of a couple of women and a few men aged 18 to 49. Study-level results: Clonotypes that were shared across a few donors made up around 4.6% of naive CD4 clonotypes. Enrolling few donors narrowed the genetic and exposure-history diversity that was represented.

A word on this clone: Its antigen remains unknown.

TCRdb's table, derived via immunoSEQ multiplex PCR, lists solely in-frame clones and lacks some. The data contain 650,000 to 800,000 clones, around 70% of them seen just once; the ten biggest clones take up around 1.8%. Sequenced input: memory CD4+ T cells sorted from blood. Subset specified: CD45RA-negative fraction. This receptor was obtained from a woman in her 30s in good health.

CDR3 in amino acids: CASTQGNTEAFF. The CDR3 DNA reads TGTGCCAGCACACAGGGGAACACTGAAGCTTTCTTT. This rearrangement joins TRBV6-5 to TRBJ1-1, with D perhaps TRBD1 (6 bases). Germline lookup yields CDR1 MNHEY and CDR2 SVGAGI. Trimming pared 7 bases from V and 1 base from J, leaving 7 bases between. CDR3 length: 12 amino acids.